The 3 T cell receptor beta chains in this list originate from one sample, sequenced in a study of blood T cells in healthy people across ages (dated by TCRdb to the mid-2010s). The library was made by 5' RACE. Sequencing relied on an Illumina HiSeq 2500. A second PCR of roughly 7 to 12 cycles was run with a J-beta primer mix and a sample-barcoded 5' primer. TCRdb's own reprocessing of the public reads used fastp at Q25 and MiXCR and kept productive beta chains. Duplicate CDR3 protein sequences are folded into a single record with the most common DNA and genes. The table for this sample lists around 750,000 distinct CDR3 sequences; 53% of them were counted only once. Clones ranked in the top ten supply approximately 41% of the sample. The sequenced sample was blood. All receptors come from an older man in good health.

This clonotype turned up a few times. This chain joins TRBV20-1 and TRBJ2-5; D unresolved. The germline V and J ends were trimmed by 0 bases and 5 bases, with 16 bases remaining between them. The CDR3 extends over 15 amino acids. Germline CDR1 DFQATT, CDR2 SNEGSKA (reference sequence). The CDR3 bases are TGCAGTGCTAGAGATCATCTACGTCTGGGTGAGACCCAGTACTTC. This encodes CSARDHLRLGETQYF.

This rearrangement joins TRBV12-3 or TRBV12-4 to TRBJ2-3; 10 bases are a match to TRBD2. The ends lost 8 bases at V and 3 bases at J; junction bases unmatched: 8. The CDR3 length is 15 residues. In DNA form, the CDR3 reads TGTGCCAGCCGGCGGGCTAGCGGGAGTACAGATACGCAGTATTTT. Its translation is CASRRASGSTDTQYF.

The CDR3 sequence: CASSLQGGTGGMETQYF. The CDR3 nucleotides read TGTGCCAGCAGCCTGCAAGGGGGGACAGGGGGCATGGAGACCCAGTACTTC. The chain recombines TRBV3-1 with TRBJ2-4, with 12 bases matching TRBD1. The DNA end is a closer match to TRBJ2-5, so the J assignment may be wrong. Germline V gene sequence: CDR1 LGHDT, CDR2 YNNKEL (reference sequence). This CDR3 has 17 amino acids.